The entry below gives a single T cell receptor beta chain sequence along with its context. The antigen remains unidentified. Other nucleotide sequences from this sample produce the same CDR3. Produced via immunoSEQ multiplex PCR; TCRdb's table is partial and in-frame only. The table shows 190,000 or so clones, with around nine tenths occurring only once. This sample was taken from a study of T cell responses to AZD1222 COVID-19 vaccine. Study conclusions and caveats: Donors skewed white British and female; clonal diversity was possibly underestimated. Reports say nearly half of spike-specific TCRs go after unmutated variant regions.

Second doses at about 4 or about 12 weeks were pooled. The receptor's source is an adult who received the AZD1222 COVID-19 vaccine. Sequenced here: peripheral blood, sampled 28 days after the second AZD1222 dose.

CDR3 DNA sequence: TGTGCCAGCTCACCCGGACAGGGCTCGTACACCGGGGAGCTGTTTTTT. This codes for CASSPGQGSYTGELFF. The V call is TRBV18, the J call TRBJ2-2, with 8 bases matching TRBD1. This CDR3 is 16 amino acids long. V trimming: 3 bases; J trimming: 3 bases; junction bases outside the gene matches: 6. Germline loops: CDR1 KGHSH, CDR2 LQKENI. Full variable domain (remainder filled in from reference TRBV18 and TRBJ2-2): NAGVMQNPRHLVRRRGQEARLRCSPMKGHSHVYWYRQLPEEGLKFMVYLQKENIIDESGMPKERFSAEFPKEGPSILRIQQVVRGDSAAYFCASSPGQGSYTGELFFGEGSRLTVL.